This entry describes one T cell receptor beta chain. Its antigen is unidentified. The authors reverse transcribed all of the isolated RNA, so sequencing captured expressed TCRB transcripts. Clones were sequenced by immunoSEQ multiplex PCR, and TCRdb holds only the in-frame ones, with some missing. The data hold under 550,000 clones, with 9.5% to 12% observed a single time. These data originate in a study of beta chain features in type 1 diabetes. The wider study: Age, gender and cell yields were alike across patients and healthy donors. Sorted cells from all samples, numbering approximately 100 million, were examined.

Sorting that relied on CD45RO/CCR7/CD25/CD127/CD95/CD27 yielded CD4+ naive, central memory, regulatory and stem cell-like memory cells. The CDR3 runs to 12 residues. The V and J ends lost 0 bases and 4 bases respectively, with 4 bases between them. Germline CDR1 and CDR2: SGDLS and YYNGEE. Broader study findings: The study found that naive, central memory and Treg TCRB repertoires appeared more similar in patients than in healthy donors.

The origin of this receptor is a woman under 30 in good health. V gene TRBV9 combines with J gene TRBJ1-2, with D unresolved. Sequencing was carried out using naive CD4+ T cells from blood. CDR3 DNA sequence: TGTGCCAGCAGCGTAGGAGTCTATGGCTACACCTTC. It translates to CASSVGVYGYTF.